This T cell receptor beta chain was sequenced in a study of T cell changes during pregnancy in multiple sclerosis. After removal of 4 bases from V and 5 bases from J, the junction contained 13 bases not matched to a gene. The CDR3 runs to 17 residues. CDR1 is PRHDT, CDR2 FYEKMQ, per germline (reference sequence). Clones were read by immunoSEQ multiplex PCR, and TCRdb kept only the in-frame ones, dropping some. Seen here are 26,000 or so clones, 89% observed once, and the top ten hold 16%. This clonotype was sampled from a female donor with multiple sclerosis, enrolled in a pregnancy study. The chain recombines TRBV13 with TRBJ2-5; 10 bases are shared with TRBD2. This sample comprised CD8+ T cells from peripheral blood mononuclear cells, obtained in the second trimester of pregnancy. The CDR3, as DNA: TGTGCCAGCAGCTCACGAGCCCTTAGCGGGAGGTGGGAGACCCAGTACTTC. This encodes CASSSRALSGRWETQYF.